A selection of T cell receptor beta chains follows, all from one sample in a study of blood T cell repertoires in COVID-19. The assay was immunoSEQ multiplex PCR, and TCRdb's table has in-frame clones only and misses some. The sample includes approximately 250,000 clones, about 89% of them seen just once. The sequencing sample was made of PBMCs or T cells enriched from blood (not recorded which). All receptors derive from a woman aged 25 to 45 who had recovered from COVID-19. CDR3s leave out the opening cysteine and the closing phenylalanine or tryptophan.

TRBV6-5	TRBJ1-6	ASSFLTVKRSPLH
TRBV7-2	TRBJ2-7	ASSLLGGHSSYEQY
TRBV5-1	TRBJ2-3	ASSYRDREADTQY
TRBV11-2	TRBJ2-1	ASSDRVASSYNEQF
TRBV5-1	TRBJ2-7	ASSLAQGGEQY
TRBV4-1	TRBJ2-1	ASSQGGLASLRYNEQF
TRBV18	TRBJ2-4	ASSLTETKDIQY
TRBV10-1	TRBJ1-1	ASSDGEGATEAF
TRBV19	TRBJ1-5	ASAQYNQPQH
TRBV24-1	TRBJ2-1	ATSDLWETGVNEQF
TRBV18	TRBJ1-1	ASSQSGGGSSTEAF
TRBV6-5	TRBJ1-2	ASSSPNTYGYT
TRBV5-1	TRBJ1-1	ASSSTGGNTEAF
TRBV2	TRBJ1-5	ASTPQGSSNQPQH
TRBV7-9	TRBJ2-5	ASSLAEAQETQY
TRBV19	TRBJ1-5	ASTLSRGNQPQH
TRBV28	TRBJ1-4	ASRTKTRTNEKLF
TRBV5-1	TRBJ2-3	ATMESGRADTQY
TRBV6-2/TRBV6-3	TRBJ1-1	ASSPRTGDTEAF
TRBV4-3	TRBJ1-6	ASSLLGQAYNSPLH
TRBV7-2	TRBJ2-5	ASSLARAGETQY
TRBV12-3/TRBV12-4	TRBJ1-1	ASSVPQTNEAF
TRBV15	TRBJ1-1	ATSSRGGTEAF
TRBV6-5	TRBJ1-5	ASRNGQGNQPQH
TRBV30	TRBJ1-6	AWSPETGSLAWRSPLH
TRBV9	TRBJ1-2	ASSPSSRDYGYT
TRBV7-2	TRBJ2-3	ASSLGQGGTDTQY
TRBV28	TRBJ1-2	ASKPTSGDKPPNYGYT
TRBV5-4	TRBJ2-7	ASSGVRREGSYEQY
TRBV4-2	TRBJ2-7	ASSQGEPGLASYEQY
TRBV10-3	TRBJ2-3	AIRNLQGESTDTQY
TRBV7-9	TRBJ1-5	ASSLTSGQGNQPQH
TRBV5-8	TRBJ1-4	ASSLSGTSEKLF
TRBV13	TRBJ2-4	ASSPGQGADIQY
TRBV30	TRBJ2-3	AWHPGTSRRPDTQY
TRBV15	TRBJ2-3	ATSRDPPAVSTDTQY
TRBV28	TRBJ1-4	ASSFGQGGSELF
TRBV7-6	TRBJ1-2	ASSPRTAGGLMGGYT
TRBV7-3	TRBJ2-1	ASSLLREWSYNEQF
TRBV7-9	TRBJ1-1	ASNSYSAEMNTEAF
TRBV18	TRBJ2-7	ASSPMDRGPYEQY
TRBV27	TRBJ2-7	ASSSILQGLYEQY
TRBV7-9	TRBJ2-2	ASSSGQGGTGELF
TRBV7-2	TRBJ1-4	ASSPGGQEEKLF
TRBV11-2	TRBJ1-1	ASSFRQGRTEAF
TRBV6-5	TRBJ1-2	ASSVDRGLGYT
TRBV3-1/TRBV3-2	TRBJ2-5	ASSSTLGEHRETQY
TRBV7-2	TRBJ1-1	ASSRDMNTEAF
TRBV5-1	TRBJ1-3	ASGQGNSGNTIY
TRBV27	TRBJ2-5	ASSTQGQETQY